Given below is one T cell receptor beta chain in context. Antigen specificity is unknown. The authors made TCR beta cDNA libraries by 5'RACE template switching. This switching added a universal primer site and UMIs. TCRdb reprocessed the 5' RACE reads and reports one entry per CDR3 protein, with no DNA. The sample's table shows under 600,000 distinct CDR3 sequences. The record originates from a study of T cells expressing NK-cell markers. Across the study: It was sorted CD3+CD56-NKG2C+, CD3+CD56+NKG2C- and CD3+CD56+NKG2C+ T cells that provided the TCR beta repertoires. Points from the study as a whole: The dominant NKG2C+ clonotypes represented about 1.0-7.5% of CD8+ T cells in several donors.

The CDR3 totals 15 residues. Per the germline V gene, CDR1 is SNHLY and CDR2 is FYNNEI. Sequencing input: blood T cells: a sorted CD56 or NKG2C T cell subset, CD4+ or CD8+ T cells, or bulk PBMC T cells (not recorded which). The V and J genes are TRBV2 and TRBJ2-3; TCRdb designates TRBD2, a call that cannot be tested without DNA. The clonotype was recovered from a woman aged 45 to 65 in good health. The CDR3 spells CASRVDYPGTDTQYF.